This T cell receptor (beta chain) originates from a study of early T cells in non-severe SARS-CoV-2 infection. As for the study in general: Sequencing input comprised bulk RNA from unsorted whole blood; chain pairing was not available. Notes on the study in general: Anti-spike CD8 responses were favored by VDJdb matching, which missed private and CD4 specificities.

Individually, cDNA molecules had unique molecular identifiers attached to them. TCRdb ran MiXCR on the 5' RACE reads and lists one entry per CDR3 protein. The sample has 90,000 to 120,000 distinct CDR3 sequences, roughly 10% seen once. Worth noting for this clonotype: The antigen is not known.

CDR3 length: 14 amino acids. This TCR came from an adult who was a healthcare worker with PCR-confirmed SARS-CoV-2 infection or an uninfected control (not recorded which). This chain uses TRBV21-1 with TRBJ2-7. TRBV21-1 is classified as a pseudogene. Material: whole blood. The CDR3 loop reads CASSKSGRHYEQYF. CDR3 in DNA: TGTGCCAGCAGCAAATCCGGTAGGCACTACGAGCAGTACTTC.